This T cell receptor (beta chain) was captured by sequencing in a study of blood T cell repertoires in COVID-19. In the study overall: Some COVID-19 samples were acute and others convalescent; all came from the United States, Italy and Spain.

Germline V lookup: CDR1 LGHNA, CDR2 YSLEER. V was pared by 0 bases and J by 4 bases, with 8 bases of the junction left unmatched. CDR3 length: 16 residues. Original analysis: By means of reference gene primer amplification, nucleated cell counts were estimated. Data came from immunoSEQ multiplex PCR; TCRdb stores just in-frame clones and leaves some out. V and J calls and clone size follow that table, whereas D and trimming were derived from the DNA. The sample includes about 87,000 clones, 70% to 90% seen only once; the top ten take over 4%. The sequencing sample was made of peripheral blood. The sequence was obtained from a man aged 40-49 years with acute or convalescent COVID-19. This sequence joins TRBV4-3 and TRBJ1-2, with 7 bases identical to TRBD1. The CDR3 sequence: CASSQDRTGTFYGYTF. In nucleotides, the CDR3 is TGCGCCAGCAGCCAAGACAGGACAGGAACATTCTATGGCTACACCTTC.